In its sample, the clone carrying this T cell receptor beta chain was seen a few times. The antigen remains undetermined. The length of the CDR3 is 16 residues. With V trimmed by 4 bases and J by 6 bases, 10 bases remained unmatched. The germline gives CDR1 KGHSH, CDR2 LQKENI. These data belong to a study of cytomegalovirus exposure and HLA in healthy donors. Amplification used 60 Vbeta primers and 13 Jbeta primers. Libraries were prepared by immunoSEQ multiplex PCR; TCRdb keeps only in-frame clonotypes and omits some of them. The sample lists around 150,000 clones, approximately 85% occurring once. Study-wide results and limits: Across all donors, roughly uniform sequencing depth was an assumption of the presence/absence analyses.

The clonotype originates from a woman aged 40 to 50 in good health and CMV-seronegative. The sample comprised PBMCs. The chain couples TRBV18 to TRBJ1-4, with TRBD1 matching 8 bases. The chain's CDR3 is CASSLGQGTWDEKLFF. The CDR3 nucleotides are TGTGCCAGCTCACTCGGACAGGGCACCTGGGATGAAAAACTGTTTTTT.